These 8 T cell receptor beta chains were sequenced from one sample in a study of identifying expanded T cells in peripheral blood. Data came from immunoSEQ multiplex PCR; TCRdb stores just in-frame clones and leaves some out. The sample has about 90,000 clones, 80% to 90% seen once. The sequenced sample was blood. The origin of the receptors is a person aged 18 to 75 in good health.

The chain uses TRBV15 and TRBJ2-7, with D hard to call. V was shortened by 0 bases and J by 3 bases, with 15 bases between the two germline ends. CDR1 LNHNV and CDR2 YYDKDF come from the germline V gene (reference sequence). The CDR3 runs to 16 residues. CDR3 sequence: CATSRDQGSHHYEQYF. CDR3 nucleotides: TGTGCCACCAGCAGAGATCAAGGGTCCCACCACTACGAGCAGTACTTC.

In regard to this clone: Other nucleotide sequences from this sample produce the same CDR3. V usage is TRBV7-8 and J usage is TRBJ1-1, with D unclear. Germline V gene data show CDR1 as SGHVS and CDR2 as FQNEAQ. V gave up 1 base and J gave up 11 bases, with 14 bases separating them. CDR3 length: 13 residues. The CDR3 bases are TGTGCCAGCAGCTTAGTCCGGAGTGATGAGGCTTTCTTT. This translates into CASSLVRSDEAFF. The full variable domain, its missing parts supplied by reference TRBV7-8 and TRBJ1-1, is GAGVSQSPRYKVAKRGQDVALRCDPISGHVSLFWYQQALGQGPEFLTYFQNEAQLDKSGLPSDRFFAERPEGSVSTLKIQRTQQEDSAVYLCASSLVRSDEAFFGQGTRLTVV.

This chain uses TRBV2 with TRBJ1-4; D unresolved. The CDR3 length is 11 residues. V lost 8 bases to trimming and J lost 7 bases, with 8 bases between them. Germline-derived CDR1 and CDR2 are SNHLY and FYNNEI. In nucleotides, the CDR3 is TGTGCCAGCGGTAACAGTGAAAAACTGTTTTTT. Translated: CASGNSEKLFF.

The rearrangement uses TRBV7-2 and TRBJ2-7; perhaps TRBD2 as D (6 bases). CDR1 is SGHTA, CDR2 FQGNSA, per germline. CDR3 length equals 13 residues. Trimming removed 5 bases from V and 9 bases from J, with 17 bases in between. CDR3 residues: CASSTDQWGGQYF. CDR3 DNA: TGTGCCAGCAGCACCGATCAGTGGGGAGGGCAGTACTTC.

This clone was observed a single time. The V and J genes are TRBV10-3 and TRBJ1-5; D is unclear. The CDR3 is made up of 14 amino acids. V was pared by 7 bases and J by 0 bases, with 10 bases between. Germline loops: CDR1 ENHRY, CDR2 SYGVKD. As DNA, the CDR3 is TGTGCCATCAAGGGCGAATATAGCAATCAGCCCCAGCATTTT. Translation gives CAIKGEYSNQPQHF.

This clone has a handful of counts. V usage is TRBV19 and J usage is TRBJ1-1, with 9 nucleotides matching TRBD1. The CDR3 covers 14 residues. Germline assignment: CDR1 LNHDA and CDR2 SQIVND (reference sequence). With V trimmed by 10 bases and J by 5 bases, 11 bases remained unmatched. The CDR3 DNA follows: TGTGCCACCATCACAGGGGGCCTGATGACTGAAGCTTTCTTT. Residues: CATITGGLMTEAFF.

The V gene is TRBV19, the J gene TRBJ2-2; a possible D gene is TRBD1 (6 bases). Trimming pared 6 bases from V and 4 bases from J, leaving 15 bases between. Per the germline V gene, CDR1 is LNHDA and CDR2 is SQIVND (reference sequence). The length of the CDR3 is 15 residues. CDR3 DNA sequence: TGTGCCAGTAGGCCACCGGGACACGTCACCGGGGAGCTGTTTTTT. The encoded protein is CASRPPGHVTGELFF.

The rearrangement links TRBV4-1 to TRBJ1-1, with D possibly TRBD1 on 5 matching bases. There are 16 residues in the CDR3. The germline V gene has CDR1 MGHRA and CDR2 YSYEKL. V lost 3 bases and J 3 bases, leaving 17 bases between the germline ends. CDR3 region: CASSHNRVQAHTEAFF. The CDR3 coding sequence is TGCGCCAGCAGCCATAATAGAGTACAGGCCCACACTGAAGCTTTCTTT.